This is a list of T cell receptor beta chains from one sample in a study of cytomegalovirus exposure and HLA in healthy donors. Sequenced by immunoSEQ multiplex PCR; TCRdb stores in-frame clones only, minus some. The table shows tens of thousands of clones, with 79% occurring only once. Sequencing was done on a sample of PBMCs. The receptors here all came from a woman aged 40 to 55 in good health and CMV-seronegative. Both conserved end residues are part of each CDR3. A D gene is named only where the DNA matches it firmly. Not all rows give a size; the values are once, few, many and, for expanded clones, a class.

V: TRBV27
size: NA
J: TRBJ2-7
D: NA
DNA: TGTGCCAGCAGTTTATATGCTAACTCCTACGAGCAGTACTTC
CDR3: CASSLYANSYEQYF

V: TRBV5-4
size: NA
J: TRBJ2-2
D: NA
DNA: TGTGCCAGCAGCTTGTCCGCGGGGCCCGGCACCGGGGAGCTGTTTTTT
CDR3: CASSLSAGPGTGELFF

V: TRBV5-4
size: few
J: TRBJ1-1
D: TRBD1
DNA: TGTGCCAGCAGCTTCGACAGGGGATACCCTGAAGCTTTCTTT
CDR3: CASSFDRGYPEAFF

V: TRBV7-9
size: few
J: TRBJ2-7
D: NA
DNA: TGTGCCAGCAGCTTTGACGGAGGGGGCCAAATCACCTACGAGCAGTACTTC
CDR3: CASSFDGGGQITYEQYF

V: TRBV9
size: NA
J: TRBJ2-7
D: NA
DNA: TGTGCCAGCAGCGTAGGTTCCCACGGGGGAACCCCCTACGAGCAGTACTTC
CDR3: CASSVGSHGGTPYEQYF

V: TRBV7-8
size: NA
J: TRBJ2-1
D: TRBD2
DNA: TGTGCCAGCAGCTTAGCGAAGGCGGGGGGGCGTGATGAGCAGTTCTTC
CDR3: CASSLAKAGGRDEQFF

V: TRBV4-3
size: medium-sized
J: TRBJ1-4
D: TRBD1
DNA: TGCGCCAGCAGCCAAGATCATGGGACAGGGTTTGAAAAACTGTTTTTT
CDR3: CASSQDHGTGFEKLFF

V: TRBV7-9
size: NA
J: TRBJ1-6
D: TRBD1
DNA: TGTGCCAGCAGCGCACGAACCGGGACAGGGGATTCACCCCTCCACTTT
CDR3: CASSARTGTGDSPLHF

V: TRBV5-8
size: few
J: TRBJ2-7
D: NA
DNA: TGTGCCAGCACCGTGGCGGGGCCCTTTAGAGAGCAGTACTTC
CDR3: CASTVAGPFREQYF

V: TRBV30
size: NA
J: TRBJ1-5
D: NA
DNA: TGTGCCTGGAGCCCCCAGCGGGGGAAATATAGCAATCAGCCCCAGCATTTT
CDR3: CAWSPQRGKYSNQPQHF

V: TRBV27
size: few
J: TRBJ1-5
D: NA
DNA: TGTGCCAGCAGGACGGAGGGAAGCAATCAGCCCCAGCATTTT
CDR3: CASRTEGSNQPQHF

V: TRBV2
size: NA
J: TRBJ2-1
D: TRBD2
DNA: TGTGCCAGCAGCGAAGGACTAGCGGGATACAATGAGCAGTTCTTC
CDR3: CASSEGLAGYNEQFF

V: TRBV5-1
size: few
J: TRBJ2-1
D: NA
DNA: TGCGCCAGCAGCTTGGGTCAGGGGGGCTACAATGAGCAGTTCTTC
CDR3: CASSLGQGGYNEQFF

V: TRBV30
size: NA
J: TRBJ1-1
D: TRBD1
DNA: TGTGCCTGGAGTGTACTCGGACAGGGAGCTGAAGCTTTCTTT
CDR3: CAWSVLGQGAEAFF

V: TRBV27
size: NA
J: TRBJ2-7
D: NA
DNA: TGTGCCAGCAGTTTCTCGGGGACTCGAAGCTCCTACGAGCAGTACTTC
CDR3: CASSFSGTRSSYEQYF

V: TRBV19
size: NA
J: TRBJ1-5
D: TRBD1
DNA: TGTGCCAGTAGGCGGACAGGACAGGATCAGCCCCAGCATTTT
CDR3: CASRRTGQDQPQHF

V: TRBV29-1
size: once
J: TRBJ1-1
D: NA
DNA: TGCAGCGTTGCTAGCAGGACGGGAGCTTTCTTT
CDR3: CSVASRTGAFF

V: TRBV9
size: NA
J: TRBJ2-3
D: NA
DNA: TGTGCCAGCAGCGTAGCGGAGAGGGGGACAGATACGCAGTATTTT
CDR3: CASSVAERGTDTQYF

V: TRBV5-4
size: NA
J: TRBJ1-1
D: NA
DNA: TGTGCCAGCAGCACGGCGTACAGGGTTGAAGCTTTCTTT
CDR3: CASSTAYRVEAFF

V: TRBV9
size: NA
J: TRBJ2-5
D: NA
DNA: TGTGCCAGCAGCGTCGCCCCAGGGGAGACCCAGTACTTC
CDR3: CASSVAPGETQYF

V: TRBV5-8
size: NA
J: TRBJ1-2
D: TRBD1
DNA: TGTGCCAGCAGCTTTGGGACAGTTGTTAACTATGGCTACACCTTC
CDR3: CASSFGTVVNYGYTF

V: TRBV9
size: NA
J: TRBJ1-1
D: NA
DNA: TGTGCCAGCAGCGTGGGAGGGGTTGGGCCAGCTTTCTTT
CDR3: CASSVGGVGPAFF

V: TRBV7-8
size: NA
J: TRBJ2-1
D: NA
DNA: TGTGCCAGCAGCTTAGTTGACTATAACCCCCATGAGCAGTTCTTC
CDR3: CASSLVDYNPHEQFF

V: TRBV30
size: once
J: TRBJ2-7
D: NA
DNA: TGTGCCTGGGCCCCACGCAGGGAAGGGCAGTACTTC
CDR3: CAWAPRREGQYF

V: TRBV18
size: NA
J: TRBJ1-5
D: NA
DNA: TGTGCCAGCTCCCCTGACATAGTCAATCAGCCCCAGCATTTT
CDR3: CASSPDIVNQPQHF

V: TRBV11-2
size: NA
J: TRBJ2-5
D: NA
DNA: TGTGCCAGCAGCTTAGGTGTATCCGAGCGGGAGACCCAGTACTTC
CDR3: CASSLGVSERETQYF

V: TRBV5-1
size: few
J: TRBJ1-1
D: NA
DNA: TGCGCCAGCAGCACCGCGGGGGTGGCTGGTACTGAAGCTTTCTTT
CDR3: CASSTAGVAGTEAFF

V: TRBV18
size: NA
J: TRBJ1-2
D: NA
DNA: TGTGCCAGCTCACCGTCGGGGGGCTATGATGGCTACACCTTC
CDR3: CASSPSGGYDGYTF

V: TRBV23-1
size: NA
J: TRBJ2-6
D: NA
DNA: TGCGCCAGCAGTCAACCCGCTCCACAGGGGAGGAATGTCCTGACTTTC
CDR3: CASSQPAPQGRNVLTF

V: TRBV6-5
size: NA
J: TRBJ1-4
D: NA
DNA: TGTGCCAGCAGTTACTCGCCTCAGGTTCGGGAAAAACTGTTTTTT
CDR3: CASSYSPQVREKLFF

V: TRBV29-1
size: NA
J: TRBJ1-1
D: NA
DNA: TGCAGCGTTGAGGGGCTGCTGAACACTGAAGCTTTCTTT
CDR3: CSVEGLLNTEAFF

V: TRBV20-1
size: NA
J: TRBJ1-1
D: NA
DNA: TGCAGTGCCCGGAGGACAGTGGAAGCTTTCTTT
CDR3: CSARRTVEAFF

V: TRBV7-3
size: NA
J: TRBJ2-7
D: NA
DNA: TGTGCCAGCAGCCCCAGCGGGTACGAGCAGTACTTC
CDR3: CASSPSGYEQYF

V: TRBV30
size: NA
J: TRBJ1-1
D: TRBD1
DNA: TGTGCCTGTCGGACAGGGCCCCCACAAGCTTTCTTT
CDR3: CACRTGPPQAFF

V: TRBV6-5
size: once
J: TRBJ2-1
D: TRBD2
DNA: TGTGCCAGCAGGCGTATTCCGGGACTAGAATTCTTC
CDR3: CASRRIPGLEFF

V: TRBV19
size: NA
J: TRBJ1-2
D: NA
DNA: TGTGCCAGTAGTATAGAGGTCGGGGGTCTTGGCTACACCTTC
CDR3: CASSIEVGGLGYTF

V: TRBV5-6
size: NA
J: TRBJ2-4
D: TRBD1
DNA: TGTGCCAGCAGCTTGGTTCAGGGGGCTGACATTCAGTACTTC
CDR3: CASSLVQGADIQYF

V: TRBV7-2
size: NA
J: TRBJ1-2
D: TRBD1
DNA: TGTGCCAGCAGCTTAGATGGACAGGGGAGGATCGGGGATGGCTACACCTTC
CDR3: CASSLDGQGRIGDGYTF